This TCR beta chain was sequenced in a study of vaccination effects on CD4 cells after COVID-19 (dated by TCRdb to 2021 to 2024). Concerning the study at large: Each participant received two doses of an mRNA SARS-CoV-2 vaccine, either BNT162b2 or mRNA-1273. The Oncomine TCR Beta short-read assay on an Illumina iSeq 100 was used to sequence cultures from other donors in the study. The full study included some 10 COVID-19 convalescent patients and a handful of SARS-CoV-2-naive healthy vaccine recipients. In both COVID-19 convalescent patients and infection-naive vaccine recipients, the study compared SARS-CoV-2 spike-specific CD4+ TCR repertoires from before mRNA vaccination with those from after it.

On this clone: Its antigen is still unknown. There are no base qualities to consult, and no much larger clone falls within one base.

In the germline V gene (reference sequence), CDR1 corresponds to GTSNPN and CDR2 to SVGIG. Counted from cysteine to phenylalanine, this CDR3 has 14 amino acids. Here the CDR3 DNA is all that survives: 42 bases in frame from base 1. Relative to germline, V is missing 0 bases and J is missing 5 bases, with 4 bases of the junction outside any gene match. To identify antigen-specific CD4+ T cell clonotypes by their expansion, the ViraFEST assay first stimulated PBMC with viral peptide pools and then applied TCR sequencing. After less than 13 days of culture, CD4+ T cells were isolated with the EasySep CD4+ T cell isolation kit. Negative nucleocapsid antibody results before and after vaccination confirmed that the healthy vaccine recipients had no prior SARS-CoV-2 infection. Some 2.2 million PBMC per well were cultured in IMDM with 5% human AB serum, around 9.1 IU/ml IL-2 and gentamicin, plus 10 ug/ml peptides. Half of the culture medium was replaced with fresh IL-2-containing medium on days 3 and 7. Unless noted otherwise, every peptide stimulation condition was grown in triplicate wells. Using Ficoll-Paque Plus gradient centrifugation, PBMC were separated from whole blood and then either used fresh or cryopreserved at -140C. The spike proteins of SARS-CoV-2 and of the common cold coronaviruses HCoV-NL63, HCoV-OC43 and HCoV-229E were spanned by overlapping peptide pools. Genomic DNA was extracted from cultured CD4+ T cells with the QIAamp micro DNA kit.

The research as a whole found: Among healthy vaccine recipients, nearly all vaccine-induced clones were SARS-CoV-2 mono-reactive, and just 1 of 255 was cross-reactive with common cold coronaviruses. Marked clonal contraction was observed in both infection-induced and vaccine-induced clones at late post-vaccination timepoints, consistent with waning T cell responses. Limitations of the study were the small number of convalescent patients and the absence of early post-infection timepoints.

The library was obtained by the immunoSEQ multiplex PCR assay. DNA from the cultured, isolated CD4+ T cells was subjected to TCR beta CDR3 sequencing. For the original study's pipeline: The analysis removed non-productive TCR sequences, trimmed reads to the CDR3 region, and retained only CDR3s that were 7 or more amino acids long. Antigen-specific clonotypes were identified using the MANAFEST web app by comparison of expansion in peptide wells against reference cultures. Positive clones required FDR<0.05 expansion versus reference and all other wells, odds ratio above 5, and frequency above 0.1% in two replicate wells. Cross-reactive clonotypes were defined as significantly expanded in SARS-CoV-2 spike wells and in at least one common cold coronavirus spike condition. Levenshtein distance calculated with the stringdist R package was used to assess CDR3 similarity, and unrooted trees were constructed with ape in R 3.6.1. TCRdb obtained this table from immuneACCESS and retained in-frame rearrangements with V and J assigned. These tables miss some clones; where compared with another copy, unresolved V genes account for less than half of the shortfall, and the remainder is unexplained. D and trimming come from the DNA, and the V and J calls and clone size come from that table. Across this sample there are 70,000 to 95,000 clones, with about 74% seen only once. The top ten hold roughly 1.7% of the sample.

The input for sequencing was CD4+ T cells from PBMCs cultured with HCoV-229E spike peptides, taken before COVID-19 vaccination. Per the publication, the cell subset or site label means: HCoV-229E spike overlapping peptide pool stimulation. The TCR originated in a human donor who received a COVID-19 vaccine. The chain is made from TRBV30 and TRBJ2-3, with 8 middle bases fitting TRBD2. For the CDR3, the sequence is CAWSVGRGGDTQYF. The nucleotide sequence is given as TGTGCCTGGAGTGTAGGACGGGGGGGAGATACGCAGTATTTT.